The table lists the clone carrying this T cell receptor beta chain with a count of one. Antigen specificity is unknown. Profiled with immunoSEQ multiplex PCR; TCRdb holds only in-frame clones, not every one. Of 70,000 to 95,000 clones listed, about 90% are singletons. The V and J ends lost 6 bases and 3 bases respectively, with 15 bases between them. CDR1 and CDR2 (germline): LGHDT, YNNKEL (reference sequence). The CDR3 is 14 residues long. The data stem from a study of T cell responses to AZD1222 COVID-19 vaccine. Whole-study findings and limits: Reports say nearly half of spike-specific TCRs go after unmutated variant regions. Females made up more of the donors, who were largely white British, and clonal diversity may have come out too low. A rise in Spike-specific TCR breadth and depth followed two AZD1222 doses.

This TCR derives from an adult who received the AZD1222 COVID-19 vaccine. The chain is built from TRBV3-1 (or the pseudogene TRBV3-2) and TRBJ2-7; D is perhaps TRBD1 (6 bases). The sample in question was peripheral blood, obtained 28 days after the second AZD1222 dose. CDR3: CASRGIAGDYEQYF. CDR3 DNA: TGTGCCAGCAGGGGGATTGCAGGGGACTACGAGCAGTACTTC.